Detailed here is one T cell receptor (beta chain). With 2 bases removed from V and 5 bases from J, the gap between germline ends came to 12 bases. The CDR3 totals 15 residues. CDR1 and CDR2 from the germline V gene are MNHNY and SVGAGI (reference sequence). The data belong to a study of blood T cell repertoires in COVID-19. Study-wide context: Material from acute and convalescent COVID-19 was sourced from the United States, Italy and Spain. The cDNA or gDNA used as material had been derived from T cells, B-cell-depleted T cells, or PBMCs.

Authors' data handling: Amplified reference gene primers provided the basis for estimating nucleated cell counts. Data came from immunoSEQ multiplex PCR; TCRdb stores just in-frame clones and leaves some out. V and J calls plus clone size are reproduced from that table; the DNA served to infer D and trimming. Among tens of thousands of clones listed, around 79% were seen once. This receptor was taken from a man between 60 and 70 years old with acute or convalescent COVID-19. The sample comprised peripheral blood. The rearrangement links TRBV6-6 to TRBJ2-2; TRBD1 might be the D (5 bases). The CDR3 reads CASSYPQGMTGELFF. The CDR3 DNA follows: TGTGCCAGCAGTTACCCCCAGGGCATGACCGGGGAGCTGTTTTTT.